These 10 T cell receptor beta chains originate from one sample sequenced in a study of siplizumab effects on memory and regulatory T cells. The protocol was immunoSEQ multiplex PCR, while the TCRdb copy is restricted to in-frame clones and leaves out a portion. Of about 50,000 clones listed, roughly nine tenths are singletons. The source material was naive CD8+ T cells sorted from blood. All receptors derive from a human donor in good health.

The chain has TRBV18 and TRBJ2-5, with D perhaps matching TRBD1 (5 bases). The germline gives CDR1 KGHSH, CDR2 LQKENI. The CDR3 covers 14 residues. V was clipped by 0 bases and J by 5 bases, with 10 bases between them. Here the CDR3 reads CASSPPDQGETQYF. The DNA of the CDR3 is TGTGCCAGCTCACCACCGGATCAGGGTGAGACCCAGTACTTC.

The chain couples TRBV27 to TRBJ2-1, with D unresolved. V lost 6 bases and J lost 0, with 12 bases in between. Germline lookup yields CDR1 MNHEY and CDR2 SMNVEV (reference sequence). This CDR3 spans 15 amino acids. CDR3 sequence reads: CASSLGPDSYNEQFF. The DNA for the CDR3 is TGTGCCAGCAGCCTTGGACCGGACTCCTACAATGAGCAGTTCTTC.

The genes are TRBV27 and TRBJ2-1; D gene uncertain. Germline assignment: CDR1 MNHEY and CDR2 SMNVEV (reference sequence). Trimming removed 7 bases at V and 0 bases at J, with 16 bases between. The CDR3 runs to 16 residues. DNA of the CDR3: TGTGCCAGCACTCAATTTTACCCGAGCTCCTACAATGAGCAGTTCTTC. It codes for CASTQFYPSSYNEQFF.

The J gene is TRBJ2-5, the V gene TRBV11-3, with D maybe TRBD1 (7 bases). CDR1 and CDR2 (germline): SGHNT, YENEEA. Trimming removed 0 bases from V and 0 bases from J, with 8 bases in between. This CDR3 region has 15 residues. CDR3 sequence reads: CASSLDRGDQETQYF. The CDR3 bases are TGTGCCAGCAGCTTAGACAGGGGGGACCAAGAGACCCAGTACTTC.

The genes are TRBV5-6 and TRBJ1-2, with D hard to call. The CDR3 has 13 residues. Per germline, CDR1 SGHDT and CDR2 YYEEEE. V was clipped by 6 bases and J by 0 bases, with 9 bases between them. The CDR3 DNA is TGTGCCAGCACCCTTGGTGCTAACTATGGCTACACCTTC. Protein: CASTLGANYGYTF.

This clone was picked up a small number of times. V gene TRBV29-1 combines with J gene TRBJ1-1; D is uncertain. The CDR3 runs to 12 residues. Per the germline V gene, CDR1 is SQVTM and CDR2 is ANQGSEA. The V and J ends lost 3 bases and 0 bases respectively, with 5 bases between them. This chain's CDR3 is CSVEVVNTEAFF. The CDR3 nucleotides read TGCAGCGTTGAGGTAGTGAACACTGAAGCTTTCTTT.

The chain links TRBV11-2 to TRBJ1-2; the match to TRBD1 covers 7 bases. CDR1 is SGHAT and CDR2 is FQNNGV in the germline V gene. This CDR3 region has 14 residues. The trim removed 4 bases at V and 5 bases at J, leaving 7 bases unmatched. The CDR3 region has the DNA TGTGCCAGCAGCTGGCTGGGACAGAGGTATGGCTACACCTTC. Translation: CASSWLGQRYGYTF.

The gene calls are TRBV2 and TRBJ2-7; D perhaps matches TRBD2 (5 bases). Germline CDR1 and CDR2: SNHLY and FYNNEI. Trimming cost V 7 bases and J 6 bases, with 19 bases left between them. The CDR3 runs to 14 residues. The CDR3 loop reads CASITYPGGLEQYF. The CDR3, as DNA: TGTGCCAGCATTACCTATCCGGGCGGGCTCGAGCAGTACTTC. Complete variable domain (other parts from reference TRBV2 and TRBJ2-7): EPEVTQTPSHQVTQMGQEVILRCVPISNHLYFYWYRQILGQKVEFLVSFYNNEISEKSEIFDDQFSVERPDGSNFTLKIRSTKLEDSAMYFCASITYPGGLEQYFGPGTRLTVT.

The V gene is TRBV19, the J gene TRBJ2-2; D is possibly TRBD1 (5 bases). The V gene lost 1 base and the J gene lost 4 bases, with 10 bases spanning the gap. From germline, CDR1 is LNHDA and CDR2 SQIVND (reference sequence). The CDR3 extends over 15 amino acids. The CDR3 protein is CASSIGDRSTGELFF. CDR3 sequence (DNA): TGTGCCAGTAGTATAGGCGACAGATCCACCGGGGAGCTGTTTTTT.

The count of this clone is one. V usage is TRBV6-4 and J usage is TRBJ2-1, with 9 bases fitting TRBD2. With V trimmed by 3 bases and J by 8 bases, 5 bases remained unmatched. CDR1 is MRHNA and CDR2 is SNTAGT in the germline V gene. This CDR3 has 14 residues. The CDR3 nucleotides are TGTGCCAGCAGTGAGGCGGGGGGGCCCTATGAGCAGTTCTTC. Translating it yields CASSEAGGPYEQFF.